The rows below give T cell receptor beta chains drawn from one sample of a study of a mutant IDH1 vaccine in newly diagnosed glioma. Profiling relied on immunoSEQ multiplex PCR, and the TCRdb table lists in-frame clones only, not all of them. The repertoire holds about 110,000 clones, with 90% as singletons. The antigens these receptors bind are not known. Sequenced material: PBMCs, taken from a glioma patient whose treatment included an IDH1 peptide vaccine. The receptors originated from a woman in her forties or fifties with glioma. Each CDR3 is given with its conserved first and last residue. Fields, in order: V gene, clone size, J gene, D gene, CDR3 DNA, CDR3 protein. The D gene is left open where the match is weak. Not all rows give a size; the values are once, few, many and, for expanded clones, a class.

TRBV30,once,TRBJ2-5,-,TGTGCCTGGGAAACAGGGATACAGACCCAGTACTTC,CAWETGIQTQYF
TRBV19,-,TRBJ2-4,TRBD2,TGTGCCAGTAGTAGACTAGCGGGAGCCTACCCGTACTTC,CASSRLAGAYPYF
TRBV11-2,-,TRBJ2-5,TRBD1,TGTGCCAGCAGCTTAGGGCCAGGGGGCCTTCAAGAGACCCAGTACTTC,CASSLGPGGLQETQYF
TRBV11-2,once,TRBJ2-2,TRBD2,TGTGCCAGCAGAAGACTAGCGGGGAACACCGGGGAGCTGTTTTTT,CASRRLAGNTGELFF
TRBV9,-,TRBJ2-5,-,TGTGCCAGCAGCGTAGAAGCAGGTCTACCGGAGAGAAGGGAGACCCAGTACTTC,CASSVEAGLPERRETQYF
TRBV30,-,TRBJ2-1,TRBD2,TGTGCCTGGAGGGGGAGGGCCGGGTACAATGAGCAGTTCTTC,CAWRGRAGYNEQFF
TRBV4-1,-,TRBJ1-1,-,TGCGCCAGCAGCCCCCCCGGACTGCTTAACACTGAAGCTTTCTTT,CASSPPGLLNTEAFF
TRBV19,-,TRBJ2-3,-,TGTGCCAGTAACCGTGGGATGGGGTATTCAGATACGCAGTATTTT,CASNRGMGYSDTQYF
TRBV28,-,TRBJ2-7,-,TGTGCCAGCAGCCTATCCTACAGGGTCTACGAGCAGTACTTC,CASSLSYRVYEQYF
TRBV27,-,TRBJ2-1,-,TGTGCCAGCAGTCCGCCGATTAAACGGGTGGGTGTTGAGCAGTTCTTC,CASSPPIKRVGVEQFF
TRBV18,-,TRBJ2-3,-,TGTGCCAGCTCACCAAGGGCAGGGAGATCAGTGGGCACAGATACGCAGTATTTT,CASSPRAGRSVGTDTQYF
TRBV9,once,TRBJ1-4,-,TGTGCCAGCAGCCCCTGGGCAACTGCAACTAATGAAAAACTGTTTTTT,CASSPWATATNEKLFF
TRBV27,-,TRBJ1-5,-,TGTGCCAGCAGTTTACAGGGGAATAGCAATCAGCCCCAGCATTTT,CASSLQGNSNQPQHF
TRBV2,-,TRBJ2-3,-,TGTGCCAGCCGGCCGGGACTCATAACAGATACGCAGTATTTT,CASRPGLITDTQYF
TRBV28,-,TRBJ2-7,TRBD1,TGTGCCAGCAGTTTATCCGGCACAGGGGGATACGAGCAGTACTTC,CASSLSGTGGYEQYF
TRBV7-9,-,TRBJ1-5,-,TGTGCCAGCAGCCTGAGAGGGGGGCCCAATCAGCCCCAGCATTTT,CASSLRGGPNQPQHF
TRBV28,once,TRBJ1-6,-,TGTGCCAGCAGTTCGCGCCCCAGCTCCTATAATTCACCCCTCCACTTT,CASSSRPSSYNSPLHF
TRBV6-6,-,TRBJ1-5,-,TGTGCCAGCCACTACGGGACACCAGCCAATCAGCCCCAGCATTTT,CASHYGTPANQPQHF
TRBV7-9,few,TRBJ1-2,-,TGTGCCAGCACCACAAGCACCGAGACCACGGCCTATGGCTACACCTTC,CASTTSTETTAYGYTF
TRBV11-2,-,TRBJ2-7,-,TGTGCCAGCAGCTGGGGGGACAGATCCTACGAGCAGTACTTC,CASSWGDRSYEQYF
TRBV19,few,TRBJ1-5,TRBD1,TGTGCCAGTAGTCTACAGGGGGGGGATCAGCCCCAGCATTTT,CASSLQGGDQPQHF
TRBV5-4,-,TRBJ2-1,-,TGTGCCAGCAGCTTACGGAGGAATGAGCAGTTCTTC,CASSLRRNEQFF
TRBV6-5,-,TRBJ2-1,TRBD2,TGTGCCAGCAGGGGACTAGCGGGAGGTAATGAGCAGTTCTTC,CASRGLAGGNEQFF
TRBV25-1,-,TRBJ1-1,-,TGTGCCAGCAGTGAATTTGAACGAGGCGGGGGGACTGAAGCTTTCTTT,CASSEFERGGGTEAFF
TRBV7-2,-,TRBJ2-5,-,TGTGCCAGCAGCTTCGTGGTAGAGACCCAGTACTTC,CASSFVVETQYF
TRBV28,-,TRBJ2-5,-,TGTGCCAGCCCTCCCCGGGCAGGGTATAAGGGGAGACAAGAGACCCAGTACTTC,CASPPRAGYKGRQETQYF
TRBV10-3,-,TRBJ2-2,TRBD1,TGTGCCATCCGGGACAGGGCGCCAGGGGAGCTGTTTTTT,CAIRDRAPGELFF
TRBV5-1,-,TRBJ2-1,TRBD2,TGCGCCAGCAGCTTGGCGGGACTAGCGGGAGTTAATGAGCAGTTCTTC,CASSLAGLAGVNEQFF
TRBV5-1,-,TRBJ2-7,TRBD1,TGCGCCAGCAGCTTGTCACCAGGGGGTACCTACGAGCAGTACTTC,CASSLSPGGTYEQYF
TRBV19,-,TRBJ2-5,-,TGTGCCAGTAGGGCAAGGGGGGGAAGAACGGAGACCCAGTACTTC,CASRARGGRTETQYF
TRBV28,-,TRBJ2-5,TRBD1,TGTGCCAGCAGTAACAGGGGGCGCGGGGAAGAGACCCAGTACTTC,CASSNRGRGEETQYF
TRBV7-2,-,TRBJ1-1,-,TGTGCCAGCAGCCCCGGGGCGGCGAACACTGAAGCTTTCTTT,CASSPGAANTEAFF
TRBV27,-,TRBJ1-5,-,TGTGCCAGCAGCTACCTGCAGGGTCCCCAGCATTTT,CASSYLQGPQHF
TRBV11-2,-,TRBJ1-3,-,TGTGCCAGCAGCTTAGATCGTGGGGACTCTGGAAACACCATATATTTT,CASSLDRGDSGNTIYF
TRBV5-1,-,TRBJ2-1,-,TGCGCCAGCAGCGTTCAAGGGGATGAGCAGTTCTTC,CASSVQGDEQFF
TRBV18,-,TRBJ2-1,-,TGTGCCAGCTCACCGGAGGGGGTCTCCTACAATGAGCAGTTCTTC,CASSPEGVSYNEQFF
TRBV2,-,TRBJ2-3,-,TGTGCCAGTAACAATGGACAGGGAGGGACAGATACGCAGTATTTT,CASNNGQGGTDTQYF
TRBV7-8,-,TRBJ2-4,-,TGTGCCAGCAGCTTAGGGGGCAGGGGAAACATTCAGTACTTC,CASSLGGRGNIQYF
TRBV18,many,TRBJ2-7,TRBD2,TGTGCCAGCTCACCATCTTCTAGCGGGGTTTCCTACGAGCAGTACTTC,CASSPSSSGVSYEQYF
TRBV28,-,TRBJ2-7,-,TGTGCCAGCAGCCTGCGGGCTATTTATCCCTACGAGCAGTACTTC,CASSLRAIYPYEQYF
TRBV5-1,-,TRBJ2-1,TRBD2,TGCGCCAGCAGCCCTCTAGCGGGAGGGAACAATGAGCAGTTCTTC,CASSPLAGGNNEQFF
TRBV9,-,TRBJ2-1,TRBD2,TGTGCCAGCAGCGTAGAAAGGACGACTAGCGGGAGTAATGAGCAGTTCTTC,CASSVERTTSGSNEQFF
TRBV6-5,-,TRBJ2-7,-,TGTGCCAGCAGTTACTCCGGGACGGCCTACGAGCAGTACTTC,CASSYSGTAYEQYF